This TCR beta chain originates from a study of T cell responses to AZD1222 COVID-19 vaccine. Study outcomes and limitations: Close to half of all spike-specific TCRs reportedly target regions of the variants that are unmutated.

Measured with immunoSEQ multiplex PCR; TCRdb has only the in-frame clones, and not every one. The data show roughly 120,000 clones, about 90% seen once. A remark on this clone: Its antigen is currently unknown.

Germline CDR1 reads SGHTA; CDR2 reads FQGNSA. This CDR3 has 15 amino acids. Trimming shortened V by 1 base and J by 4 bases, and 11 bases separated the two germline ends. This sequence originates from an adult in good health. This rearrangement joins TRBV7-2 to TRBJ1-5; no clear D gene. This specimen was peripheral blood, taken on day 0 of AZD1222 vaccination. The CDR3 loop is CASSLGQAENQPQHF. Written as DNA, the CDR3 is TGTGCCAGCAGCTTAGGGCAGGCCGAGAATCAGCCCCAGCATTTT.